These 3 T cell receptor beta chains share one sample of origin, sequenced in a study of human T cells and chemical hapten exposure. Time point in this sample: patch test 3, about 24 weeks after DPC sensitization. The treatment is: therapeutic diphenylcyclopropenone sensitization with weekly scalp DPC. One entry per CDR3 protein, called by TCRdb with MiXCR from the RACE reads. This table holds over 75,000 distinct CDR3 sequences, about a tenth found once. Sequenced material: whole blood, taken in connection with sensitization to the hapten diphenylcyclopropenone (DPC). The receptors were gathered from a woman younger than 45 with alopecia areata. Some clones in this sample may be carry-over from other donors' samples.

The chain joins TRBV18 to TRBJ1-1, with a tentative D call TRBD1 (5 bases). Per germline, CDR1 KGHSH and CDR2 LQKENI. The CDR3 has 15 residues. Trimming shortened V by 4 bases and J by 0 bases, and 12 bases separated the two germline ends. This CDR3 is CASSRGERMNTEAFF. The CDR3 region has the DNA TGTGCCAGCTCACGAGGGGAGCGCATGAACACTGAAGCTTTCTTT. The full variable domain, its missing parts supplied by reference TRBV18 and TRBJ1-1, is NAGVMQNPRHLVRRRGQEARLRCSPMKGHSHVYWYRQLPEEGLKFMVYLQKENIIDESGMPKERFSAEFPKEGPSILRIQQVVRGDSAAYFCASSRGERMNTEAFFGQGTRLTVV.

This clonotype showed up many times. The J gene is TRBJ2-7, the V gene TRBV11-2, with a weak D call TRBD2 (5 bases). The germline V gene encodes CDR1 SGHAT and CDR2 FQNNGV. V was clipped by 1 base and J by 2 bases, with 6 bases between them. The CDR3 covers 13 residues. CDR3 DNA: TGTGCCAGCAGCTTAGCCGGGGCCTACGAGCAGTACGTC. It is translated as CASSLAGAYEQYV.

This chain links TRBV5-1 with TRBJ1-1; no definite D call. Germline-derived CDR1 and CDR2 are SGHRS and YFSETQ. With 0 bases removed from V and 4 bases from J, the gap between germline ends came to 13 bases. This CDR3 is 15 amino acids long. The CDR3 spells CASSLDGNPATEAFF. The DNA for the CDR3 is TGCGCCAGCAGCTTGGACGGGAACCCGGCCACTGAAGCTTTCTTT.